Below, one T cell receptor beta chain is given with its context. The data originate from a study of blood T cell repertoires in COVID-19. About the research overall: Material from acute and convalescent COVID-19 was sourced from the United States, Italy and Spain. Nucleic acid was either cDNA or gDNA, and it came from T cells, B-cell-depleted T cells, or PBMCs.

Authors' data handling: Scientists estimated how many nucleated cells there were by amplifying reference gene primers. Repertoires were generated with immunoSEQ multiplex PCR, while TCRdb's copy carries only in-frame clones and drops some. V, J and clone size are those of that table, while D and trimming were read from the DNA. The data hold about 78,000 clones, with about 90% observed a single time. Germline V gene sequence: CDR1 MNHNS, CDR2 SASEGT. The CDR3 is made up of 17 amino acids. Trimming shortened V by 3 bases and J by 2 bases, and 18 bases separated the two germline ends. The clonotype originates from a woman between 45 and 60 years old in a cohort sampled during active COVID-19. Sample: peripheral blood. The chain joins TRBV6-1 to TRBJ2-3, with a tentative D call TRBD2 (5 bases). The CDR3 DNA sequence: TGTGCCAGCAGTGAGACGGTCGGCGGGCCCGTCACAGATACGCAGTATTTT. Amino acid sequence: CASSETVGGPVTDTQYF.